The rows below give T cell receptor beta chains drawn from one sample of a study of blood T cells in healthy people across ages. TCRdb itself ran the 5' RACE reads through MiXCR, one entry per CDR3 protein. Among around 650,000 distinct CDR3 sequences listed, 32% were seen once. Sequenced material: blood. These receptor sequences come from a woman of 80 years or more in good health. CDR3s include the opening cysteine and the closing phenylalanine or tryptophan. Each record gives: V gene, CDR3 protein.

TRBV7-2,CASSLAGGASNYGYTF
TRBV25-1,CASSETTAVPYEQYF
TRBV6-5,CASSYSTSGGTGELFF
TRBV5-1,CASSSKLGTEAFF
TRBV28,CASSKGPTNEKLFF
TRBV9,CASSVARGGNNEQFF
TRBV7-2,CASSVTGGEQYF
TRBV6-6,CASSYPRQDATQYF
TRBV7-2,CASSFLGGAPQETQYF
TRBV20-1,CSARAGHQETQYF
TRBV2,CASSRDVQETQYF
TRBV4-2,CASSQEIVGRTDEQYF
TRBV28,CASSPLIAGYGYTF
TRBV24-1,CATSDQLMTPETQYF